Listed here are 23 T cell receptor beta chains from one sample, sequenced in a study of T cell repertoires in cytomegalovirus infection (dated by TCRdb to between 2017 and 2020). Sequencing used an Illumina HiSeq 1500. In TCRdb, the public reads were trimmed at Q25 with fastp and aligned with MiXCR, with productive beta chains retained. Records with the same CDR3 protein are collapsed into one entry carrying the most frequent genes and DNA. Recorded for this sample are about 180,000 distinct CDR3 sequences; roughly 17% of them occurred a single time. Almost 25% of the sample lies in the top ten. Material for sequencing was CD8+ T cells from PBMCs. These receptors originate from a human donor in good health (CMV status not recorded). Some clones in this sample may be carry-over from other donors' samples.

V usage is TRBV10-3 and J usage is TRBJ2-3; 7 bases align to TRBD1. Germline CDR1 reads ENHRY; CDR2 reads SYGVKD. This CDR3 is built from 15 residues. With 10 bases clipped from V and 2 bases from J, the junction kept 12 bases outside the gene matches. Written as DNA, the CDR3 is TGTGCCACCCATAGCACAGGGGCTACCACAGATACGCAGTATTTT. Translation: CATHSTGATTDTQYF.

This chain joins TRBV6-5 and TRBJ2-5, with a weak D call TRBD2 (6 bases). The germline CDR1 and CDR2 sequences are MNHEY and SVGAGI. Trimming cost V 0 bases and J 5 bases, with 16 bases left between them. This CDR3 comprises 16 residues. The CDR3 bases are TGTGCCAGCAGTTACTCTTCGGGACTCCTCACCGAGACCCAGTACTTC. As protein: CASSYSSGLLTETQYF.

This chain uses TRBV7-6 with TRBJ1-2; a weak D match, TRBD1 (6 bases). The CDR3 loop spans 13 amino acids. The V end was cut by 3 bases, the J end by 4 bases, with 9 bases between. CDR1 is SGHVS and CDR2 is FNYEAQ in the germline V gene. The CDR3 protein is CASSLADSYGYTF. CDR3 nucleotides: TGTGCCAGCAGCTTGGCGGACAGCTATGGCTACACCTTC. Full variable domain (rest looked up from reference TRBV7-6 and TRBJ1-2): GAGVSQSPRYKVTKRGQDVALRCDPISGHVSLYWYRQALGQGPEFLTYFNYEAQQDKSGLPNDRFSAERPEGSISTLTIQRTEQRDSAMYRCASSLADSYGYTFGSGTRLTVV.

The rearrangement joins TRBV7-6 to TRBJ2-2, with D possibly being TRBD2 (6 bases). Germline-derived CDR1 and CDR2 are SGHVS and FNYEAQ. With 5 bases removed from V and 2 bases from J, the gap between germline ends came to 18 bases. The CDR3 totals 17 residues. This CDR3 reads CASSPYLGGTNTGELFF. DNA for the CDR3: TGTGCCAGCAGCCCCTACCTGGGCGGGACTAACACCGGGGAGCTGTTTTTT.

The chain carries TRBV7-8 and TRBJ2-1; TRBD2 agrees at 7 bases. Losses at the gene ends were 4 bases for V and 9 bases for J; bases not matched to a gene: 12. CDR3 length equals 15 residues. Germline V gene lookup returns CDR1 SGHVS and CDR2 FQNEAQ. The CDR3: CASSSRLARGSEQFF. The CDR3 DNA follows: TGTGCCAGCAGCTCCCGACTAGCACGGGGGAGTGAGCAGTTCTTC. Drawing the rest from reference TRBV7-8 and TRBJ2-1, the complete variable domain is GAGVSQSPRYKVAKRGQDVALRCDPISGHVSLFWYQQALGQGPEFLTYFQNEAQLDKSGLPSDRFFAERPEGSVSTLKIQRTQQEDSAVYLCASSSRLARGSEQFFGPGTRLTVL.

This clonotype occurred a few times. The chain couples TRBV23-1 to TRBJ2-1; 7 bases line up with TRBD2. TRBV23-1 is classed as an ORF, of uncertain function. The V segment lost 6 bases and the J segment 4 bases; nucleotides outside the gene matches: 3. CDR3 length: 13 residues. The chain's CDR3 is CASSPREYNEQFF. In DNA form, the CDR3 reads TGCGCCAGCAGCCCGCGGGAGTACAATGAGCAGTTCTTC.

This clonotype has only a few counts. The CDR3 DNA follows: TGTGCCTGGAGTGTATCCGGGACTAGCTCCTACAATGAGCAGTTCTTC. Its translation is CAWSVSGTSSYNEQFF. This chain connects TRBV30 to TRBJ2-1; 8 nucleotides agree with TRBD2. The CDR3 is 16 amino acids. V dropped 0 bases and J dropped 0; count of bases not matched to a gene: 4. The germline V gene has CDR1 GTSNPN and CDR2 SVGIG (reference sequence).

There are a few counts of this clonotype. The genes are TRBV7-8 and TRBJ1-5; D call uncertain. CDR1 is SGHVS and CDR2 is FQNEAQ in the germline V gene. This CDR3 is 14 amino acids long. Trimming pared 1 base from V and 1 base from J, leaving 5 bases between. This CDR3 reads CASSLGQSNQPQHF. DNA of the CDR3: TGTGCCAGCAGCTTAGGGCAAAGCAATCAGCCCCAGCATTTT.

This clonotype was seen a handful of times. The V call is TRBV7-8, the J call TRBJ2-3; no definite D call. Germline CDR1 and CDR2: SGHVS and FQNEAQ. V lost 1 base, J lost 6 bases, and 17 bases lay in between. The CDR3 length is 16 residues. The CDR3 DNA follows: TGTGCCAGCAGCTTAGTTGGCCAGATTTTCAGGGATACGCAGTATTTT. It yields the protein CASSLVGQIFRDTQYF.

This chain connects TRBV7-9 to TRBJ2-7; tentatively, D is TRBD2 (6 bases). Trimming removed 4 bases from V and 8 bases from J, with 21 bases in between. The CDR3 runs to 15 residues. CDR1 is SEHNR and CDR2 is FQNEAQ in the germline V gene (reference sequence). DNA of the CDR3: TGTGCCAGCAGCTCGAGCGGGCAGGGCGTTCCCCAGCAGTACTTC. Protein sequence: CASSSSGQGVPQQYF.

This clonotype is a singleton in its sample. V usage is TRBV12-3 or TRBV12-4 and J usage is TRBJ2-3; D gene uncertain. The CDR3 has 16 amino acids. V was pared by 1 base and J by 4 bases, with 15 bases between. The CDR3 nucleotides read TGTGCCAGCAGTTTAGAATTCCCCGCCTCGGCAGATACGCAGTATTTT. As protein: CASSLEFPASADTQYF.

The J gene is TRBJ2-3, the V gene TRBV28; TRBD2 matches at 7 bases. CDR1 and CDR2 (germline): MDHEN, SYDVKM. With V trimmed by 4 bases and J by 0 bases, 10 bases remained unmatched. The CDR3 has 17 amino acids. The CDR3 DNA sequence: TGTGCCAGCAGTTCCCGGGGACTAACCATCAGCACAGATACGCAGTATTTT. Encoded protein: CASSSRGLTISTDTQYF.

This clonotype showed up just a few times. The chain has TRBV7-6 and TRBJ1-1; D remains ambiguous. Germline values: CDR1 SGHVS, CDR2 FNYEAQ. V lost 5 bases to trimming and J lost 6 bases, with 25 bases between them. The CDR3 sequence is 17 residues long. CDR3 sequence reads: CASSPGDPLIAGSEAFF. The DNA for the CDR3 is TGTGCCAGCAGCCCTGGAGACCCATTGATCGCTGGCTCTGAAGCTTTCTTT.

Notes on this clonotype: One end of the junction fails to match germline, which may point to a read error. The chain couples TRBV2 to TRBJ2-7, with D perhaps TRBD2 (5 bases). The length of the CDR3 is 11 residues. Germline V gene lookup returns CDR1 SNHLY and CDR2 FYNNEI. The CDR3 DNA reads as TGTGCCAGCAGGGACTCCTTCGAGCAGTACTTC. Translating gives CASRDSFEQYF.

This clonotype has only a few counts. The chain employs TRBV7-8 and TRBJ1-5, with no clear D. Germline V gene data show CDR1 as SGHVS and CDR2 as FQNEAQ. This CDR3 is built from 15 residues. The ends were cut back, 3 bases at V and 0 bases at J, with 9 bases in the middle. The CDR3 loop reads CASSLRKDSNQPQHF. In nucleotides, the CDR3 is TGTGCCAGCAGCTTGCGTAAAGATAGCAATCAGCCCCAGCATTTT.

The J gene is TRBJ2-7, the V gene TRBV27; 9 bases are shared with TRBD1. V trimming: 6 bases; J trimming: 4 bases; junction bases outside the gene matches: 7. The CDR3 length is 14 residues. Germline values: CDR1 MNHEY, CDR2 SMNVEV (reference sequence). As DNA, the CDR3 is TGTGCCAGCAGCCGAAGGGGACAGGGTTACGAGCAGTACTTC. Translation: CASSRRGQGYEQYF.

This clonotype turned up a few times. The CDR3 here is CASSSNRGQGSEQYF. Written as DNA, the CDR3 is TGTGCCAGCAGCTCGAACAGGGGACAGGGGAGCGAGCAGTACTTC. The chain recombines TRBV7-9 with TRBJ2-7, with TRBD1 matching over 10 bases. The V gene's germline CDR1 is SEHNR and CDR2 FQNEAQ (reference sequence). J was trimmed by 6 bases and V by 4 bases; bases with no gene match: 9. The CDR3 is 15 amino acids.

With respect to this clonotype: Compared with germline, one end of the junction differs, possibly owing to a read error. The J gene is TRBJ2-5, the V gene TRBV7-9; TRBD1 matches at 8 bases. The CDR3 sequence is 14 residues long. CDR1 and CDR2 from the germline V gene are SEHNR and FQNEAQ (reference sequence). The CDR3 region has the DNA TGTGCCAGCAGCGGGGACAGGCGACAAGAGACCCAGTACTTT. This sequence encodes CASSGDRRQETQYF.

V and J are TRBV2 and TRBJ2-2; TRBD1 matches at 8 bases. The CDR3 has 15 amino acids. V shed 4 bases, J shed 3 bases, and the junction held 4 bases outside the gene matches. In germline, CDR1 is SNHLY, CDR2 FYNNEI. The CDR3, as DNA: TGTGCCAGCAGTGGGACAGGGTACCACACCGGGGAGCTGTTTTTT. Translating gives CASSGTGYHTGELFF.

The rearrangement uses TRBV27 and TRBJ1-2; unclear D gene. The V end lost 0 bases, the J end lost 3 bases, and 8 bases lay between the germline ends. CDR1 and CDR2 (germline): MNHEY, SMNVEV (reference sequence). This CDR3 contains 14 residues. DNA of the CDR3: TGTGCCAGCAGTTTATCGATAAGTGACTATGGCTACACCTTC. Translated, it gives CASSLSISDYGYTF.

The CDR3 sequence is CAWSVPETGSYEQYF. Written as DNA, the CDR3 is TGTGCCTGGAGTGTACCCGAGACAGGGTCCTACGAGCAGTACTTC. The chain has TRBV30 and TRBJ2-7; 7 bases align to TRBD1. In germline, CDR1 is GTSNPN, CDR2 SVGIG (reference sequence). J gave up 1 base and V 0 bases, and 6 bases lay outside the gene matches. The CDR3 consists of 15 residues.

This clonotype appeared a few times. DNA of the CDR3: TGTGCCAGCAGTACAGGGCTAGGGCTCTATGGCTACACCTTC. The encoded protein is CASSTGLGLYGYTF. The chain is built from TRBV27 and TRBJ1-2; D is perhaps TRBD1 (6 bases). Trimming left V 5 bases short and J 4 bases short, with 14 bases between. Germline V CDR1 and CDR2: MNHEY, SMNVEV (reference sequence). CDR3 length equals 14 residues.

This clonotype was counted only a few times. This sequence joins TRBV20-1 and TRBJ1-2; 9 bases map to TRBD1. The CDR3 has 15 amino acids. Germline trimming cut 0 bases from V and 4 bases from J; bases unmatched to any gene: 6. In germline, CDR1 is DFQATT, CDR2 SNEGSKA (reference sequence). In DNA form, the CDR3 reads TGCAGTGCTAGAGATTTGGGACAGGGATTCTATGGCTACACCTTC. Residues: CSARDLGQGFYGYTF.